What follows are 4 T cell receptor beta chains derived from one specimen sequenced in a study of blood T cell repertoires in COVID-19. Clones were sequenced by immunoSEQ multiplex PCR, and TCRdb holds only the in-frame ones, with some missing. This table holds approximately 190,000 clones, approximately 80% found once. Source material: peripheral blood. The receptors were gathered from a human donor in a cohort sampled during active COVID-19.

This sequence joins TRBV6-1 and TRBJ2-1; the D gene is possibly TRBD2 (7 bases). Germline CDR1 is MNHNS and CDR2 is SASEGT. The germline V and J ends were trimmed by 0 bases and 2 bases, with 11 bases remaining between them. CDR3 length: 16 residues. CDR3 nucleotides: TGTGCCAGCAGTGAAGCCGGGGGGCCCGCCTACAATGAGCAGTTCTTC. Encoded protein: CASSEAGGPAYNEQFF.

This rearrangement joins TRBV4-1 to TRBJ1-6; maybe TRBD1 (6 bases). The V gene lost 0 bases and the J gene lost 1 base, with 16 bases spanning the gap. This CDR3 is 19 amino acids long. CDR1 and CDR2 from the germline V gene are MGHRA and YSYEKL. This CDR3 is CASSQDRGGGTSYNSPLHF. CDR3 DNA sequence: TGCGCCAGCAGCCAAGACCGGGGCGGGGGCACGTCCTATAATTCACCCCTCCACTTT.

The table lists this clone with a count of one. The chain uses TRBV3-1 (or the pseudogene TRBV3-2) and TRBJ2-2; 10 bases are a match to TRBD2. The V gene's germline CDR1 is LGHDT and CDR2 YNNKEL (reference sequence). Losses at the gene ends were 1 base for V and 3 bases for J; bases not matched to a gene: 5. CDR3 length: 17 residues. Here the CDR3 DNA reads TGTGCCAGCAGCCAAGTATTCCTAGCGGGGGACACCGGGGAGCTGTTTTTT. Translating it yields CASSQVFLAGDTGELFF.

This chain links TRBV7-2 with TRBJ1-3; 11 bases are shared with TRBD1. This CDR3 is 16 amino acids long. Germline V lookup: CDR1 SGHTA, CDR2 FQGNSA. The trim removed 1 base at V and 8 bases at J, leaving 7 bases unmatched. CDR3: CASSLGSGTGGYTIYF. CDR3 in DNA: TGTGCCAGCAGCTTAGGATCGGGGACAGGGGGTTACACCATATATTTT.